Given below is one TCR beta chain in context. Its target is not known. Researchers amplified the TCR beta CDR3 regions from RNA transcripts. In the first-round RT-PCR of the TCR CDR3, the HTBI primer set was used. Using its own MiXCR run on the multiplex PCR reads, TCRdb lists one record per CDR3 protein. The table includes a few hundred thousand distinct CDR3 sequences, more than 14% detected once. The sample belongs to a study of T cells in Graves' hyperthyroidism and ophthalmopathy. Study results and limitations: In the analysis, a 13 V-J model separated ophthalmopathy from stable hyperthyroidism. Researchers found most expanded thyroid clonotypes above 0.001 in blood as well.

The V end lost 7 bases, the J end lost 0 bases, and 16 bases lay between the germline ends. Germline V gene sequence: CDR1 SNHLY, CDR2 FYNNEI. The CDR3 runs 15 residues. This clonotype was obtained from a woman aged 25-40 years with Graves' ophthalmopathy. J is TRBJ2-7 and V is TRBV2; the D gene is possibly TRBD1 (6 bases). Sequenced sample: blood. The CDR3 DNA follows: TGTGCCAGCAACTCGTTGCAGGGGCGCTCCTACGAGCAGTACTTC. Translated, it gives CASNSLQGRSYEQYF.